This T cell receptor (beta chain) was recovered during a study of read filtering for tumor transcriptome and immune sequencing. Study-wide context: Among patients, 17 to 20 were male and about 15 female, aged roughly 45 to 80 (mean about 69). IR-seq gave about 3.5 to 11 million TCR reads per sample; RNA-seq gave about 75 to 1,300. Study results and limitations: Correlation between methods rose after single-read clonotypes were removed. In IR-seq, single-read clonotypes were 75% to 90% of clonotypes but 3% to 3.5% of reads.

Trimming removed 5 bases from V and 5 bases from J; junction bases left unmatched: 10. Germline CDR1 reads MDHEN; CDR2 reads SYDVKM. This CDR3 contains 16 residues. From around 0.4 ug of RNA, a library with molecular barcoded alpha/delta and beta/gamma adaptors was made. Each CDR3 protein is one row after TCRdb ran MiXCR on the reads. The sample lists 20,000 to 25,000 distinct CDR3 sequences; roughly 13% were seen once. This clonotype has a count of ten or more. The antigen remains undetermined. This sequence joins TRBV28 and TRBJ2-1, with 9 positions matching TRBD2. The specimen sequenced was a population of CD138-negative cells sorted from bone marrow. This TCR derives from a donor at least 40 years old with multiple myeloma. The CDR3 DNA is TGTGCCAGCAGTCCCCCTCCAGCGGGAGGTAACAATGAGCAGTTCTTC. Translation: CASSPPPAGGNNEQFF.